This TCR beta chain was captured in a study of cytomegalovirus exposure and HLA in healthy donors. Study observations and caveats: The investigators catalogued 164 TCR beta chains as cytomegalovirus-associated. Per a later analysis, 18,000 or so TCR beta sequences showed association with HLA alleles at 0.05 false discovery rate. Several of the most significant clusters appeared linked to common viral pathogens, based on a later analysis.

The study ran its PCR with 60 Vbeta and 13 Jbeta primers. The authors' processing: An analysis performed later counted roughly 80 million unique TCR beta chains (roughly 10 million of them shared). Clones were sequenced by immunoSEQ multiplex PCR, and TCRdb holds only the in-frame ones, with some missing. The V and J calls and clone size were taken over from that table, and D and trimming were inferred from the DNA. The sample records roughly 200,000 clones, 65% to 85% being singletons. On this clone itself: Its antigen is still unknown.

The V gene's germline CDR1 is SGDLS and CDR2 YYNGEE. CDR3 length: 15 residues. V was shortened by 2 bases and J by 0 bases, with 9 bases between the two germline ends. The source is a female donor in good health and CMV-seronegative. The sample was PBMCs. The gene calls are TRBV9 and TRBJ1-3; possibly TRBD1 for D (6 bases). CDR3 protein: CASSVTGNSGNTIYF. The CDR3 bases are TGTGCCAGCAGCGTCACAGGGAACTCTGGAAACACCATATATTTT.